This TCR beta chain was identified during a study of shared clonotypes between healthy human individuals. Background on the study: The people who gave samples were a couple of women and a few men aged 18 to 49.

In germline, CDR1 is SGHTA, CDR2 FQGNSA. The CDR3 runs to 14 residues. Trimming took 1 base from V and 7 from J, leaving 12 bases between them. As to this clone: No antigen is known for it.

Study-level points and caveats: The naive CD4 repertoires of a few donors were compared, and around 5% of clonotypes were shared.

The assay ran at deep level. Repertoires were generated with immunoSEQ multiplex PCR, while TCRdb's copy carries only in-frame clones and drops some. The table shows over a million clones, with roughly 97% occurring only once. The clonotype originates from a man between 25 and 39 years old in good health. Sequencing input: naive CD4+ T cells sorted from blood. Subset specified: CD45RA+ positively selected. The rearrangement uses TRBV7-2 and TRBJ2-3; D may correspond to TRBD1 or TRBD2 (5 bases each). CDR3 region: CASSLVGPTHTQYF. In nucleotides, the CDR3 is TGTGCCAGCAGCTTAGTGGGACCTACTCATACGCAGTATTTT.